The entry below gives a single T cell receptor beta chain sequence along with its context. Its cognate antigen is unknown. The entry originates in a study of T cell responses to AZD1222 COVID-19 vaccine. Study-level findings and limits: Spike-specific TCRs gained breadth and depth after people received two AZD1222 doses. Only a handful of people who got AZD1222 tested seropositive at baseline. In a largely white British group with more females than males, clonal diversity was possibly underestimated.

Analyses pooled second doses at about 4 or about 12 weeks. The data were produced by immunoSEQ multiplex PCR, yet TCRdb's version contains in-frame clones alone and is incomplete. The table shows roughly 120,000 clones, with around nine tenths occurring only once. Germline values: CDR1 SGHTA, CDR2 FQGNSA. The CDR3 is 16 amino acids. V was pared by 4 bases and J by 3 bases, with 18 bases between. This receptor was obtained from an adult who received the AZD1222 COVID-19 vaccine. J is TRBJ1-1 and V is TRBV7-2, with D perhaps matching TRBD1 (5 bases). This specimen consisted of peripheral blood, obtained 28 days after the second AZD1222 dose. The CDR3: CASSSRRRGADTEAFF. CDR3 in DNA: TGTGCCAGCAGCTCACGCCGCCGGGGCGCGGACACTGAAGCTTTCTTT.